Given below is one T cell receptor (beta chain) in context. This entry comes from a study of blood T cell repertoires in COVID-19. Study as a whole: Sites in the United States, Italy and Spain provided acute and convalescent COVID-19 samples. The analysed material was cDNA or gDNA that came from T cells, B-cell-depleted T cells, or PBMCs.

Authors' methods: Cell counts per sample came from amplifying reference gene primers. The protocol was immunoSEQ multiplex PCR, while the TCRdb copy is restricted to in-frame clones and leaves out a portion. V and J calls plus clone size are reproduced from that table; the DNA served to infer D and trimming. The table includes over 11,000 clones, around 90% detected once. This clonotype was sampled from a human donor in a cohort sampled during active COVID-19. The sequencing sample was made of peripheral blood.

CDR3 protein: CASSPLAGAGSYEQYF. CDR3 in DNA: TGTGCCAGCAGTCCGCTAGCGGGAGCGGGATCCTACGAGCAGTACTTC. V gene TRBV27 combines with J gene TRBJ2-7, with 10 bases that match TRBD2. Germline lookup yields CDR1 MNHEY and CDR2 SMNVEV (reference sequence). V gave up 5 bases and J gave up 1 base; unmatched junction bases: 8. This CDR3 is 16 amino acids long.